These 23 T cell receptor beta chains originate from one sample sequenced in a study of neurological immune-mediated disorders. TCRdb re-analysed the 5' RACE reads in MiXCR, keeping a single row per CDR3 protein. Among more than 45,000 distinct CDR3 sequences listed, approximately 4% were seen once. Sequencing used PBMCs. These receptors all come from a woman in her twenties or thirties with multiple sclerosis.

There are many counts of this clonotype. As DNA, the CDR3 is TGTGCCAGCAGCTTTGGAGGTATGAACACTGAAGCTTTCTTT. The encoded protein is CASSFGGMNTEAFF. The chain joins TRBV7-9 to TRBJ1-1, with D hard to call. The CDR3 totals 14 residues. The germline V gene has CDR1 SEHNR and CDR2 FQNEAQ (reference sequence). Deletions cut 3 bases from V and 0 bases from J, with 8 bases between.

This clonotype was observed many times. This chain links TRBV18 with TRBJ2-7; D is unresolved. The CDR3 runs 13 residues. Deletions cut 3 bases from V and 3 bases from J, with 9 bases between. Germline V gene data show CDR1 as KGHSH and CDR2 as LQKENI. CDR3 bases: TGTGCCAGCTCACCCCGGCCCGTCTACGAGCAGTACTTC. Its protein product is CASSPRPVYEQYF.

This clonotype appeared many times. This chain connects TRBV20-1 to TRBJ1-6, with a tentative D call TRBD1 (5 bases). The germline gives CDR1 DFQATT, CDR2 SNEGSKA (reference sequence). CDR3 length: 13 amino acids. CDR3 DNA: TGCAGAGTGTCCCGGGGGTTGGGTTCACCCCTCCACTTT. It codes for CRVSRGLGSPLHF.

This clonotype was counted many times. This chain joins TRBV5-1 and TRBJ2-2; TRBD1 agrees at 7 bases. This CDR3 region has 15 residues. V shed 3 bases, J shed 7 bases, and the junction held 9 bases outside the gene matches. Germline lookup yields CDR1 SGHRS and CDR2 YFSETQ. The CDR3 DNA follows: TGCGCCAGCAGCTCAGGGGGAAGTTTTGGCGGGGAGCTGTTTTTT. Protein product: CASSSGGSFGGELFF.

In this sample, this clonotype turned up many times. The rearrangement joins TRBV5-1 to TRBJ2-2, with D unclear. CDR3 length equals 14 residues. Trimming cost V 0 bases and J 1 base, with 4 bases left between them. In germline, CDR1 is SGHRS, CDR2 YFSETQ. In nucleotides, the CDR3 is TGCGCCAGCAGCTTGGGTGAGAACACCGGGGAGCTGTTTTTT. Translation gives CASSLGENTGELFF.

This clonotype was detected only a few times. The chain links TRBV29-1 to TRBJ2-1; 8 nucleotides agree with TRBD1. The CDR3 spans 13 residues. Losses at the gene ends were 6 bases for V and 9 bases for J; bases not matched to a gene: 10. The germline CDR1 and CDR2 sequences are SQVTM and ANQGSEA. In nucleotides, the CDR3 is TGCAGCGTCCCCGCCCAGGGGGCGCGTGAGCAGTTCTTC. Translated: CSVPAQGAREQFF.

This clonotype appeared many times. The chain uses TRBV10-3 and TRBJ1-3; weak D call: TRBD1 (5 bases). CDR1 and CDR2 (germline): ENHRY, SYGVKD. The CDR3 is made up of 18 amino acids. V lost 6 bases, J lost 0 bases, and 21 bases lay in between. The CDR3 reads CAIRRGGGETSSGNTIYF. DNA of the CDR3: TGTGCCATCAGGAGGGGTGGAGGAGAAACTAGCTCTGGAAACACCATATATTTT.

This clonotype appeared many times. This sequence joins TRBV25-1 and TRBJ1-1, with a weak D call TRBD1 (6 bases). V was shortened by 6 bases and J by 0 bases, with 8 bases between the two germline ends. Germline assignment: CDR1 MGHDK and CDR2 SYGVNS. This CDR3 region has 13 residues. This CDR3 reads CASRTGLNTEAFF. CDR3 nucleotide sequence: TGTGCCAGCAGAACAGGGCTGAACACTGAAGCTTTCTTT.

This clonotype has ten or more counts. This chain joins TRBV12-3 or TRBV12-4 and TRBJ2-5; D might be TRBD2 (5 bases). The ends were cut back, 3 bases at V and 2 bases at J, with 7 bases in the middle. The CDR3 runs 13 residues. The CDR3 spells CASSFSGQETQYF. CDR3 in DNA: TGTGCCAGCAGTTTCAGCGGTCAAGAGACCCAGTACTTC.

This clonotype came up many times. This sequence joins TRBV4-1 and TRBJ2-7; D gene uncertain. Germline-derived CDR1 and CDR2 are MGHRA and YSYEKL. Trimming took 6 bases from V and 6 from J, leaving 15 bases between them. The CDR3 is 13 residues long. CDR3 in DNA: TGCGCCAGCAGTCAAAAGGATCCGTTCGAGCAGTACTTC. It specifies CASSQKDPFEQYF.

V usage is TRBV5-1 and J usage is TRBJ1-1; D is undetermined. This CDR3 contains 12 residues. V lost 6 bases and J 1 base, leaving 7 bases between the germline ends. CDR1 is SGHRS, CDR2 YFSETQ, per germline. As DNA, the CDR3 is TGCGCCAGCAAAGGGAAGAACACTGAAGCTTTCTTT. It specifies CASKGKNTEAFF.

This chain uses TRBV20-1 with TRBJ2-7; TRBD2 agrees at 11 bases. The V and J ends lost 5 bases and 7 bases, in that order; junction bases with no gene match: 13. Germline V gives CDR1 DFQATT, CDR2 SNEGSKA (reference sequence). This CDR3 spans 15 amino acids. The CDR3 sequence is CSASPRLAGHREQYF. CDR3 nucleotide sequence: TGCAGTGCTTCTCCCCGACTAGCGGGGCACCGTGAGCAGTACTTC.

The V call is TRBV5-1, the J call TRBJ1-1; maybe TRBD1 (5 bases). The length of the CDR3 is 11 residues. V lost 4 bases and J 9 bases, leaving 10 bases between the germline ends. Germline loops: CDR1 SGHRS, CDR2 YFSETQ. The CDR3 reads CASSRDSKAFF. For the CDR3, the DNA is TGCGCCAGCAGCCGGGACTCAAAAGCTTTCTTT.

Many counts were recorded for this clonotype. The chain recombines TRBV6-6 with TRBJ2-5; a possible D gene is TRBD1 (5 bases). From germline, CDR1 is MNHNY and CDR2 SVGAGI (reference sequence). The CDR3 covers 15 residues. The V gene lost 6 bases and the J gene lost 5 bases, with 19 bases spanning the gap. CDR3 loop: CASSVGEGVVETQYF. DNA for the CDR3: TGTGCCAGCAGCGTCGGAGAAGGGGTTGTGGAGACCCAGTACTTC.

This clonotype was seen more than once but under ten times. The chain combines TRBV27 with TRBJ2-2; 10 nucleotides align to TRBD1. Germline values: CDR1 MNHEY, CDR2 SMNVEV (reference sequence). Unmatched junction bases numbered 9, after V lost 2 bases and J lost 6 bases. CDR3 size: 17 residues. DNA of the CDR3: TGTGCCAGCAGTTTAGGTGGAGGGGGGACAGGGGCCGGGGAGCTGTTTTTT. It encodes CASSLGGGGTGAGELFF.

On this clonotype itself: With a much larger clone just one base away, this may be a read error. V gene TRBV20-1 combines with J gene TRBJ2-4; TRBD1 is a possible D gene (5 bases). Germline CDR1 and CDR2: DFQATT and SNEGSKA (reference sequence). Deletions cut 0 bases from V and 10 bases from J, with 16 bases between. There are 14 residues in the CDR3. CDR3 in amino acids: CSARDRGAGKIQYF. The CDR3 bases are TGCAGTGCTAGAGATCGCGGTGCAGGGAAAATTCAGTACTTC.

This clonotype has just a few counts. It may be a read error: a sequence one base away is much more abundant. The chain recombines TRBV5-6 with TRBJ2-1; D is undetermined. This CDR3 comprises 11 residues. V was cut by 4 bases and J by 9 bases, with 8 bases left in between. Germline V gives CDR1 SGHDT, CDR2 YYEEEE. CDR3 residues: CASSNPSEQFF. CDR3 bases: TGTGCCAGCAGCAACCCTAGTGAGCAGTTCTTC.

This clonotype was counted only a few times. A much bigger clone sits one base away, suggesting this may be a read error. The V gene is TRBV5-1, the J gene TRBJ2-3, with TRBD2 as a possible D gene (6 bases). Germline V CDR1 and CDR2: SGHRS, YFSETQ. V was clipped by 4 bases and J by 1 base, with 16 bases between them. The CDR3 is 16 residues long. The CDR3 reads CASSSLWGERTDTQYF. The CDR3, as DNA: TGCGCCAGCAGCAGCCTTTGGGGGGAACGCACAGATACGCAGTATTTT.

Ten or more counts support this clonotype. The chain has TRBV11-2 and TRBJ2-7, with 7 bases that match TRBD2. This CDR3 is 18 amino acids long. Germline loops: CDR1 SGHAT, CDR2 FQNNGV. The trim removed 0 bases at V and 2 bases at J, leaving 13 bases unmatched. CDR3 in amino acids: CASSLEVGAGREPYEQYF. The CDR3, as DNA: TGTGCCAGCAGCTTAGAGGTAGGCGCCGGGCGGGAGCCCTACGAGCAGTACTTC.

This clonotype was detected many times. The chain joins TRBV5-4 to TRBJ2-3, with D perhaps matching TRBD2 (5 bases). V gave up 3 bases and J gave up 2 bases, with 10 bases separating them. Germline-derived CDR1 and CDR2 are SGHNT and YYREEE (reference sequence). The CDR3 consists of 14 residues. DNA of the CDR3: TGTGCCAGCAGCTCAGCGGCTACCACAGATACGCAGTATTTT. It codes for CASSSAATTDTQYF.

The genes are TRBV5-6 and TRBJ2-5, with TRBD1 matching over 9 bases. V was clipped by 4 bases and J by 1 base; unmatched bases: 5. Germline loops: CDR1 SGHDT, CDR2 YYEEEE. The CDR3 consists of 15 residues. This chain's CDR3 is CASSVTGGLQETQYF. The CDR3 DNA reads TGTGCCAGCAGCGTGACAGGGGGTCTCCAAGAGACCCAGTACTTC.

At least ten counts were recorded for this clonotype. This chain's CDR3 is CASSPQPNTGELFF. As DNA, the CDR3 is TGTGCCAGCAGTCCCCAGCCGAACACCGGGGAGCTGTTTTTT. V and J are TRBV12-3 or TRBV12-4 and TRBJ2-2; no firm D call. CDR3 size: 14 residues. V lost 5 bases to trimming and J lost 0 bases, with 7 bases between them.

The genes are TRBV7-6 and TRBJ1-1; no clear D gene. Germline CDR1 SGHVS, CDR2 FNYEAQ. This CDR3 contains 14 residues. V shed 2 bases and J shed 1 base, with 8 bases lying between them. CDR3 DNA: TGTGCCAGCAGCTTAACGGTAGGGAACACTGAAGCTTTCTTT. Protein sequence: CASSLTVGNTEAFF.